This T cell receptor beta chain was found in a study of patients and donors after allogeneic stem cell transplantation. There are many counts of this clonotype. TCRdb re-derived calls from the RT-PCR reads in MiXCR, one entry per CDR3 protein. The table shows some 60,000 distinct CDR3 sequences, with 13% occurring only once. Germline V gene sequence: CDR1 WNHNN, CDR2 SYGVQD (reference sequence). CDR3 size: 13 residues. The V and J ends lost 3 bases and 5 bases respectively, with 10 bases between them. This sequence joins TRBV10-1 and TRBJ2-5; no clear D. The source of this sequence is a human donor who was either an allogeneic HSCT recipient or a stem cell or donor lymphocyte infusion donor (not recorded which). It is not recorded whose cells these are; they may come from a transplant donor. The specimen was blood, either unsorted or a sorted T cell fraction (not recorded which). The CDR3 sequence is CASSEDGRETQYF. In DNA, the CDR3 is TGCGCCAGCAGTGAAGATGGCAGGGAGACCCAGTACTTC.